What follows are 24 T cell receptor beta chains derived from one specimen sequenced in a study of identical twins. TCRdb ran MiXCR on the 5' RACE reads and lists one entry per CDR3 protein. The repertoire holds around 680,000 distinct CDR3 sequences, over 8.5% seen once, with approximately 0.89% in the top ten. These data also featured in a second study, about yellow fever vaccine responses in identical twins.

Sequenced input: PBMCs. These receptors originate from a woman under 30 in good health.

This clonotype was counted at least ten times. Here the CDR3 reads CASSPHNRAEQYF. The CDR3, as DNA: TGTGCCAGCAGCCCCCATAACAGGGCCGAGCAGTACTTC. This chain connects TRBV7-9 to TRBJ2-7; D perhaps matches TRBD1 (6 bases). This CDR3 spans 13 amino acids. Germline CDR1 and CDR2: SEHNR and FQNEAQ (reference sequence). Trimming removed 5 bases at V and 6 bases at J, with 14 bases between.

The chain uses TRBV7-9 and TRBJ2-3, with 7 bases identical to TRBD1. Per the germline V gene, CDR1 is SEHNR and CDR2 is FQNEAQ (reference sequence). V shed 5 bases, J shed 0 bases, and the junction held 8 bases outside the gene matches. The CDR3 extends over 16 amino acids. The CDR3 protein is CASSPGTVSSTDTQYF. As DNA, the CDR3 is TGTGCCAGCAGCCCTGGGACAGTCTCTAGCACAGATACGCAGTATTTT.

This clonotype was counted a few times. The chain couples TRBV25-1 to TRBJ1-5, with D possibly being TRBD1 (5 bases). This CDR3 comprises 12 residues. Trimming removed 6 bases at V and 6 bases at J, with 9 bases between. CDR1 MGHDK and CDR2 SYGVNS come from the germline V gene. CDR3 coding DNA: TGTGCCAGCAGACACGGGACTCAGCCCCAGCATTTT. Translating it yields CASRHGTQPQHF.

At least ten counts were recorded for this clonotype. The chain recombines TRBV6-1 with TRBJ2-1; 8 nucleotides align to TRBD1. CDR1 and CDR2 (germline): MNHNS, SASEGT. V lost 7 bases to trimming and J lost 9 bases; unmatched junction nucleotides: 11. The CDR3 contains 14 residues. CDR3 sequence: CASILDRVASEQFF. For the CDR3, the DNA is TGTGCCAGCATCTTGGACAGGGTAGCGAGTGAGCAGTTCTTC.

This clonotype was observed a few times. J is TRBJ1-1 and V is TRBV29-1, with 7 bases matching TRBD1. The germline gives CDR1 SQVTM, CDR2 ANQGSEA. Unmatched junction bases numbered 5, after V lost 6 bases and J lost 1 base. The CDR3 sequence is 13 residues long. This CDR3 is CSVQRDRNTEAFF. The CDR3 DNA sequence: TGCAGCGTCCAAAGGGACAGGAACACTGAAGCTTTCTTT.

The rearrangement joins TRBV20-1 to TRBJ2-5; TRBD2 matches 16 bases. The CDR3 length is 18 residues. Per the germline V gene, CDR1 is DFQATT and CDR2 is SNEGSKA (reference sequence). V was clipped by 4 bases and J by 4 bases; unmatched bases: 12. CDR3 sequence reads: CSAMGTSGRAGERETQYF. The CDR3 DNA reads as TGCAGTGCTATGGGGACTAGCGGGAGGGCCGGAGAGCGAGAGACCCAGTACTTC.

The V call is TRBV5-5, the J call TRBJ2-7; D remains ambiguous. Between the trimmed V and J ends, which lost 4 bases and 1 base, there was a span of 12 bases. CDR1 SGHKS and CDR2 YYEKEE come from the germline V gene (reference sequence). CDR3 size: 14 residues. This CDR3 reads CASSPALGSYEQYF. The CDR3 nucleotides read TGTGCCAGCAGCCCCGCCTTGGGTTCCTACGAGCAGTACTTC.

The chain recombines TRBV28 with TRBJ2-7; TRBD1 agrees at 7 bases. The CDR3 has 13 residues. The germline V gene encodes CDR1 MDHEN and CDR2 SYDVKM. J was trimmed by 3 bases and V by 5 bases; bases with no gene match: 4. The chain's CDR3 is CASSGQELYEQYF. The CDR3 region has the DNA TGTGCCAGCAGTGGACAGGAGCTCTACGAGCAGTACTTC. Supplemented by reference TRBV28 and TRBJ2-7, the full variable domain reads DVKVTQSSRYLVKRTGEKVFLECVQDMDHENMFWYRQDPGLGLRLIYFSYDVKMKEKGDIPEGYSVSREKKERFSLILESASTNQTSMYLCASSGQELYEQYFGPGTRLTVT.

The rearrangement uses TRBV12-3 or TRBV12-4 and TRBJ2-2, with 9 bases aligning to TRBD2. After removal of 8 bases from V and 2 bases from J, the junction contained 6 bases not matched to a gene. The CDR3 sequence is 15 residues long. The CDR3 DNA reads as TGTGCCAGCTACCCCGGGACTAGCAACACCGGGGAGCTGTTTTTT. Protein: CASYPGTSNTGELFF.

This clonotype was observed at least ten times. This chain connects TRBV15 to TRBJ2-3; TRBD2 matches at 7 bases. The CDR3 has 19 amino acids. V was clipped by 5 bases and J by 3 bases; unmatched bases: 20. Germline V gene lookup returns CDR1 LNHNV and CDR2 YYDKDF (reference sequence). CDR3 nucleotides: TGTGCCACCAGCCCGGTGGGGGGGGACCCTTTCGGATGGACAGATACGCAGTATTTT. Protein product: CATSPVGGDPFGWTDTQYF.

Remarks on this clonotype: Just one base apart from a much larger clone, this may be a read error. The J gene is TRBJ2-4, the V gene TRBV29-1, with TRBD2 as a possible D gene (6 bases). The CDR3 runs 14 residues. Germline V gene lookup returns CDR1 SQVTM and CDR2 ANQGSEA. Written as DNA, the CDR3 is TGCAACGTTGAGGAGGGGTCGGGCAAAAACATTCAGTACTTC. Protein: CNVEEGSGKNIQYF.

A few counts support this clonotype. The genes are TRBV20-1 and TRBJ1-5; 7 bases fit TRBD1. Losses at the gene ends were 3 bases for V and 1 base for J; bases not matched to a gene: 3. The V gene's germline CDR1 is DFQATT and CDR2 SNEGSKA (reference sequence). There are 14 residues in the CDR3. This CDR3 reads CSASDRVSNQPQHF. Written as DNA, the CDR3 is TGCAGTGCTAGCGACAGGGTAAGCAATCAGCCCCAGCATTTT.

Written as DNA, the CDR3 is TGTGCCAGCAGTGAAGGACTAGCGGCGCCCTACGAGCAGTACTTC. Translating gives CASSEGLAAPYEQYF. This chain uses TRBV6-4 with TRBJ2-7; 10 nucleotides line up with TRBD2. Germline CDR1 and CDR2: MRHNA and SNTAGT. J lost 2 bases, V lost 3 bases, and 4 bases had no gene match. This CDR3 has 15 residues.

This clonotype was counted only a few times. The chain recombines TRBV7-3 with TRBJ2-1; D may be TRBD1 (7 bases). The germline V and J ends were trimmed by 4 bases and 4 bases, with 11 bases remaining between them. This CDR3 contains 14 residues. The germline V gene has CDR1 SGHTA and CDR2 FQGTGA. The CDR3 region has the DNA TGTGCCAGCAGCTCAGGGGGGTTTTACAATGAGCAGTTCTTC. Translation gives CASSSGGFYNEQFF.

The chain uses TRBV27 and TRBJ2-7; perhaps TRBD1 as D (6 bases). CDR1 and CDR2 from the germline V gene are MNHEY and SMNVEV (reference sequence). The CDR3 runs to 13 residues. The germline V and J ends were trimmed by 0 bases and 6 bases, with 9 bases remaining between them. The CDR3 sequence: CASSLSTGSEQYF. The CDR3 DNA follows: TGTGCCAGCAGTTTATCTACAGGGAGCGAGCAGTACTTC.

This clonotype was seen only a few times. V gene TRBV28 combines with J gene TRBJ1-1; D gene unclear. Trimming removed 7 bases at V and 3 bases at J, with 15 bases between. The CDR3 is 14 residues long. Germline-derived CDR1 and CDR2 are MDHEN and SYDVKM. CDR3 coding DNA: TGTGCCAGCACCTCGAGAGGGTGGGACACTGAAGCTTTCTTT. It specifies CASTSRGWDTEAFF. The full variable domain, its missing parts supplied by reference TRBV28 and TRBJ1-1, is DVKVTQSSRYLVKRTGEKVFLECVQDMDHENMFWYRQDPGLGLRLIYFSYDVKMKEKGDIPEGYSVSREKKERFSLILESASTNQTSMYLCASTSRGWDTEAFFGQGTRLTVV.

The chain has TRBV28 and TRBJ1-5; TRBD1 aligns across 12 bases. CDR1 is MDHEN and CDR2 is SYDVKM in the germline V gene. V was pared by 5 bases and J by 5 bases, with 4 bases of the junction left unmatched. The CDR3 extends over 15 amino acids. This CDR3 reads CASSTRDRGHQPQHF. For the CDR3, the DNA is TGTGCCAGCAGTACCCGGGACAGGGGGCATCAGCCCCAGCATTTT.

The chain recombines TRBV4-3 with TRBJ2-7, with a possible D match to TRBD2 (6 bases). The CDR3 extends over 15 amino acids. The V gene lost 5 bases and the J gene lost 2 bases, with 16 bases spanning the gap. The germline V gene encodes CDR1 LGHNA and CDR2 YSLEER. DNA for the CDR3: TGCGCCAGCAGCTCGGGACTGGATTCGGCCTACGAGCAGTACTTC. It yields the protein CASSSGLDSAYEQYF.

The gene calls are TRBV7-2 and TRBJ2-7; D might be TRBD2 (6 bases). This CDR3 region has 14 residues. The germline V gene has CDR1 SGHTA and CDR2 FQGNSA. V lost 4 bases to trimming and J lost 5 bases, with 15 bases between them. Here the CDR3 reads CASSSIRGGNEQYF. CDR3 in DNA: TGTGCCAGCAGCTCCATTAGGGGCGGGAACGAGCAGTACTTC.

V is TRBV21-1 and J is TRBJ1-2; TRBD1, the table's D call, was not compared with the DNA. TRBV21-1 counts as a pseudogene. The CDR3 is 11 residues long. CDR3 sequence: CASPGSYGYTF. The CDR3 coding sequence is TGTGCCAGCCCAGGGAGCTATGGCTACACCTTC.

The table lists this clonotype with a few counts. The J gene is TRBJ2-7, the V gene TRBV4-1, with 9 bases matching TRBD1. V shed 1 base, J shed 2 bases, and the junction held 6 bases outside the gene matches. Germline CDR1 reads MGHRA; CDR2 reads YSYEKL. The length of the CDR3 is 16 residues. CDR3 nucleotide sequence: TGCGCCAGCAGCCAAGCCCCGACAGGGGGTCCCTACGAGCAGTACTTC. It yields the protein CASSQAPTGGPYEQYF.

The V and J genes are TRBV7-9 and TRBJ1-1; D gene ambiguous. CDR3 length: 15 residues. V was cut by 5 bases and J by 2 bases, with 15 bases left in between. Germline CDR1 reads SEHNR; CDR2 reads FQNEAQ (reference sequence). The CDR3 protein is CASSPAGEGNTEAFF. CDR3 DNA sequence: TGTGCCAGCAGCCCGGCCGGGGAGGGTAACACTGAAGCTTTCTTT.

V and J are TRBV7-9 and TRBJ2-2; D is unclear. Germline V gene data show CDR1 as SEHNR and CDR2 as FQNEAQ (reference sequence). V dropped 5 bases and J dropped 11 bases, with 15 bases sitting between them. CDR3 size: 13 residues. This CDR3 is CASSQEVAVELFF. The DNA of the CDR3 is TGTGCCAGCAGCCAAGAGGTGGCAGTTGAGCTGTTTTTT.

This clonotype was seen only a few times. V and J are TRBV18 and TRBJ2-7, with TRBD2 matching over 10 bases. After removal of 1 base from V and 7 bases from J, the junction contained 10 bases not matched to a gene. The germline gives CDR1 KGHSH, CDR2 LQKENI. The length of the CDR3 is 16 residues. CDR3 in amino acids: CASSPQGRTSGLEQYF. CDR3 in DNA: TGTGCCAGCTCACCACAAGGGCGGACTAGCGGACTTGAGCAGTACTTC.